Following are 30 T cell receptor beta chains from one sample sequenced in a study of neurological immune-mediated disorders. A single record per CDR3 protein comes from TCRdb applying MiXCR to the 5' RACE reads. Among tens of thousands of distinct CDR3 sequences, approximately 17% were seen once, and the ten largest hold approximately 15%. The specimen sequenced was PBMCs. The receptors were sampled from a woman between 40 and 55 years old in good health.

This clonotype was recorded at least ten times. This chain's CDR3 is CASSYEQGRRDEQYV. In DNA, the CDR3 is TGTGCCAGCAGTTACGAGCAGGGGCGCAGGGACGAGCAGTACGTC. V usage is TRBV6-5 and J usage is TRBJ2-7; D is perhaps TRBD1 (6 bases). The ends were cut back, 2 bases at V and 5 bases at J, with 16 bases in the middle. Germline lookup yields CDR1 MNHEY and CDR2 SVGAGI. CDR3 length: 15 amino acids.

This clonotype was observed many times. The chain has TRBV28 and TRBJ1-1; D call uncertain. There are 13 residues in the CDR3. Trimming shortened V by 5 bases and J by 3 bases, and 10 bases separated the two germline ends. CDR1 is MDHEN, CDR2 SYDVKM, per germline. The CDR3 sequence is CASSRRADTEAFF. In nucleotides, the CDR3 is TGTGCCAGCAGTCGCCGGGCGGACACTGAAGCTTTCTTT.

The chain is built from TRBV5-1 and TRBJ2-2, with 7 bases identical to TRBD1. The CDR3 sequence is 13 residues long. V was pared by 4 bases and J by 7 bases, with 4 bases of the junction left unmatched. Per the germline V gene, CDR1 is SGHRS and CDR2 is YFSETQ. The CDR3 region is CASSPGTVGELFF. CDR3 coding DNA: TGCGCCAGCAGCCCGGGGACAGTCGGGGAGCTGTTTTTT.

In this sample, this clonotype turned up many times. The chain carries TRBV9 and TRBJ2-1; D gene uncertain. In germline, CDR1 is SGDLS, CDR2 YYNGEE. Trimming removed 0 bases at V and 8 bases at J, with 9 bases between. The CDR3 loop spans 13 amino acids. CDR3 sequence: CASSVAPFDEQFF. The DNA of the CDR3 is TGTGCCAGCAGCGTAGCCCCGTTTGATGAGCAGTTCTTC.

This clonotype was observed many times. This sequence joins TRBV7-3 and TRBJ2-1; D is tentatively TRBD1 or TRBD2 (5 bases each). The germline V gene encodes CDR1 SGHTA and CDR2 FQGTGA. The V and J ends lost 2 bases and 8 bases respectively, with 13 bases between them. CDR3 size: 14 residues. The CDR3: CASSLGSRDHEQFF. DNA for the CDR3: TGTGCCAGCAGCTTAGGTTCCAGGGACCATGAGCAGTTCTTC.

At least ten counts were recorded for this clonotype. The J gene is TRBJ2-1, the V gene TRBV7-6; TRBD2 matches at 8 bases. Germline CDR1 and CDR2: SGHVS and FNYEAQ. V lost 3 bases to trimming and J lost 4 bases; unmatched junction nucleotides: 2. There are 14 residues in the CDR3. This chain's CDR3 is CASSLGGGYNEQFF. The CDR3 region has the DNA TGTGCCAGCAGCTTGGGCGGGGGGTACAATGAGCAGTTCTTC.

As to this clonotype: One base away lies a much larger clone, so this may be a sequencing read error. The V call is TRBV3-1, the J call TRBJ1-1; 11 bases map to TRBD1. Trimming took 4 bases from V and 11 from J; bases not matched to a gene: 6. Looked up from germline, CDR1 is LGHDT and CDR2 is YNNKEL (reference sequence). The CDR3 is 13 residues long. The CDR3 DNA follows: TGTGCCAGCAGCCGGGACAGGGGGAGTGACGCTTTCTTT. Its protein is CASSRDRGSDAFF. Using reference TRBV3-1 and TRBJ1-1 for the parts outside the CDR3, the full variable domain is DTAVSQTPKYLVTQMGNDKSIKCEQNLGHDTMYWYKQDSKKFLKIMFSYNNKELIINETVPNRFSPKSPDKAHLNLHINSLELGDSAVYFCASSRDRGSDAFFGQGTRLTVV.

This clonotype was found many times. The chain combines TRBV7-9 with TRBJ1-1; D possibly corresponds to TRBD1 (6 bases). Deletions cut 1 base from V and 1 base from J, with 10 bases between. The CDR3 length is 15 residues. Germline CDR1 SEHNR, CDR2 FQNEAQ (reference sequence). CDR3 nucleotides: TGTGCCAGCAGCTTAGGCATAGGGGGGAACACTGAAGCTTTCTTT. Protein: CASSLGIGGNTEAFF.

This clonotype was found many times. The junction does not match germline at one end; this may be a read error. The chain joins TRBV20-1 to TRBJ1-5; D not certain. The V gene's germline CDR1 is DFQATT and CDR2 SNEGSKA (reference sequence). CDR3 size: 14 residues. The CDR3 bases are TGCAGTGCTGGAGACCCCCAATTTGGGGAGCCCCAGCATTTT. It specifies CSAGDPQFGEPQHF.

This clonotype was detected many times. The gene calls are TRBV6-5 and TRBJ2-3, with D tentatively TRBD1 or TRBD2 (6 bases each). V was cut by 2 bases and J by 1 base, with 10 bases left in between. This CDR3 spans 15 amino acids. The germline V gene has CDR1 MNHEY and CDR2 SVGAGI. The CDR3 reads CASSYEGGRTDTQYF. The CDR3 DNA sequence: TGTGCCAGCAGTTACGAGGGGGGACGCACAGATACGCAGTATTTT.

The sample holds many counts of this clonotype. The chain links TRBV6-6 to TRBJ1-4; 10 bases fit TRBD1. This CDR3 contains 15 residues. Looked up from germline, CDR1 is MNHNY and CDR2 is SVGAGI (reference sequence). J gave up 8 bases and V 4 bases, and 7 bases lay outside the gene matches. The CDR3 sequence is CASSSPVGQGEKLFF. Here the CDR3 DNA reads TGTGCCAGCAGTTCTCCCGTGGGACAGGGGGAAAAACTGTTTTTT.

This clonotype has at least ten counts. CDR3 sequence (DNA): TGTGCCAGCAGCTCGGGACAGCCAAGCTACACCTTC. It yields the protein CASSSGQPSYTF. The chain employs TRBV5-5 and TRBJ1-2, with 7 bases fitting TRBD1. There are 12 residues in the CDR3. Germline CDR1 and CDR2: SGHKS and YYEKEE (reference sequence). V gave up 3 bases and J gave up 9 bases; unmatched junction bases: 5.

This clonotype has more than one count but fewer than ten. The genes are TRBV5-5 and TRBJ1-1; 7 nucleotides align to TRBD1. The junction had 10 bases not matched to a gene; V was cut back by 6 bases and J by 5 bases. Germline assignment: CDR1 SGHKS and CDR2 YYEKEE (reference sequence). This CDR3 contains 14 residues. The CDR3 DNA sequence: TGTGCCAGCACTCGGGCAGGGGGAAGAACTGAAGCTTTCTTT. Encoded protein: CASTRAGGRTEAFF.

This clonotype has ten or more counts. The chain has TRBV12-3 or TRBV12-4 and TRBJ1-1, with D tentatively TRBD1 (6 bases). The CDR3 covers 17 residues. With 2 bases removed from V and 1 base from J, the gap between germline ends came to 17 bases. CDR3 DNA sequence: TGTGCCAGCAGTTTACGCTTTCGGGGGGCGGGGAACACTGAAGCTTTCTTT. Protein sequence: CASSLRFRGAGNTEAFF.

This clonotype was counted between two and nine times. The J gene is TRBJ1-4, the V gene TRBV5-1; D is perhaps TRBD1 (6 bases). The V gene lost 1 base and the J gene lost 2 bases, with 6 bases spanning the gap. The CDR3 consists of 14 residues. Germline V lookup: CDR1 SGHRS, CDR2 YFSETQ. The CDR3 DNA follows: TGCGCCAGCAGCTTGCAGGGGACTAATGAAAAACTGTTTTTT. It yields the protein CASSLQGTNEKLFF.

This rearrangement joins TRBV15 to TRBJ2-5; 8 bases fit TRBD1. J lost 4 bases, V lost 3 bases, and 4 bases had no gene match. Germline CDR1 is LNHNV and CDR2 is YYDKDF (reference sequence). The CDR3 has 14 residues. DNA of the CDR3: TGTGCCACCAGCAGGACAGGGGACGTAGAGACCCAGTACTTC. The encoded protein is CATSRTGDVETQYF.

This clonotype was seen many times. J is TRBJ2-7 and V is TRBV5-5, with 8 bases fitting TRBD2. The CDR3 extends over 15 amino acids. Germline V gene lookup returns CDR1 SGHKS and CDR2 YYEKEE (reference sequence). V was pared by 0 bases and J by 0 bases, with 2 bases of the junction left unmatched. The CDR3 DNA reads TGTGCCAGCAGCTTGGCTGGGACTAGCTCCTACGAGCAGTACGTC. As protein: CASSLAGTSSYEQYV.

This clonotype showed up many times. An end of the junction does not agree with germline; a read error may underlie this. The rearrangement joins TRBV6-2 or TRBV6-3 to TRBJ2-1; 9 nucleotides agree with TRBD2. CDR3 length equals 12 residues. Germline V gene data show CDR1 as MNHEY and CDR2 as SVGEGT. CDR3 coding DNA: TGTGCCAGCAGTCCCCTAGCGGGGCGTCCTCTCTTC. This codes for CASSPLAGRPLF.

This clonotype was observed many times. The chain joins TRBV6-5 to TRBJ2-1, with a possible D match to TRBD1 (6 bases). Germline CDR1 reads MNHEY; CDR2 reads SVGAGI. V was shortened by 0 bases and J by 7 bases, with 7 bases between the two germline ends. CDR3 size: 13 residues. The CDR3: CASSYSQGNEQFF. The CDR3 nucleotides are TGTGCCAGCAGTTACTCCCAGGGGAATGAGCAGTTCTTC.

This clonotype was picked up many times. The J gene is TRBJ1-1, the V gene TRBV7-2, with D hard to call. In germline, CDR1 is SGHTA, CDR2 FQGNSA. The V end lost 2 bases, the J end lost 6 bases, and 7 bases lay between the germline ends. The CDR3 totals 12 residues. The CDR3 loop reads CASSLSRAEAFF. The CDR3 DNA sequence: TGTGCCAGCAGCTTATCGCGGGCTGAAGCTTTCTTT. Together with reference TRBV7-2 and TRBJ1-1, the CDR3 gives the full variable domain: GAGVSQSPSNKVTEKGKDVELRCDPISGHTALYWYRQSLGQGLEFLIYFQGNSAPDKSGLPSDRFSAERTGGSVSTLTIQRTQQEDSAVYLCASSLSRAEAFFGQGTRLTVV.

This clonotype has a count of ten or more. The chain joins TRBV7-8 to TRBJ2-5; D unresolved. V lost 5 bases, J lost 4 bases, and 11 bases lay in between. CDR1 and CDR2 (germline): SGHVS, FQNEAQ. The CDR3 covers 13 residues. The chain's CDR3 is CASSPPMGETQYF. In DNA, the CDR3 is TGTGCCAGCAGCCCCCCCATGGGAGAGACCCAGTACTTC. Looking up the rest from reference TRBV7-8 and TRBJ2-5 gives the full variable domain: GAGVSQSPRYKVAKRGQDVALRCDPISGHVSLFWYQQALGQGPEFLTYFQNEAQLDKSGLPSDRFFAERPEGSVSTLKIQRTQQEDSAVYLCASSPPMGETQYFGPGTRLLVL.

This clonotype was seen at least ten times. The chain employs TRBV11-3 and TRBJ2-3, with no clear D. The V end lost 2 bases, the J end lost 0 bases, and 6 bases lay between the germline ends. Germline CDR1 and CDR2: SGHNT and YENEEA. The CDR3 has 14 amino acids. CDR3 residues: CASSLTDSTDTQYF. CDR3 DNA sequence: TGTGCCAGCAGCTTAACGGACAGCACAGATACGCAGTATTTT.

In its sample, this clonotype is medium-sized (0.01 to 0.1%). V and J are TRBV20-1 and TRBJ2-7; 7 bases line up with TRBD1. The CDR3 runs 15 residues. CDR1 and CDR2 from the germline V gene are DFQATT and SNEGSKA (reference sequence). The ends lost 2 bases at V and 0 bases at J; junction bases unmatched: 7. CDR3 DNA: TGCAGTGCTAGACCCAGCGACAGGGCCTCCTACGAGCAGTACTTC. Encoded protein: CSARPSDRASYEQYF.

Points on this clonotype: Relative to the germline gene, one junction end is altered; a read error may explain this. The chain combines TRBV29-1 with TRBJ1-1, with 7 bases that match TRBD1. Germline V gene lookup returns CDR1 SQVTM and CDR2 ANQGSEA. The CDR3 totals 14 residues. CDR3 DNA: TGTAGCGTTGTGACAGGGACGGTCGGCACTGAAGCTTTCTTT. It yields the protein CSVVTGTVGTEAFF.

Many counts were recorded for this clonotype. V gene TRBV20-1 combines with J gene TRBJ2-1; TRBD2 aligns across 8 bases. V lost 1 base, J lost 2 bases, and 7 bases stayed unmatched. The CDR3 runs to 16 residues. Per the germline V gene, CDR1 is DFQATT and CDR2 is SNEGSKA (reference sequence). The CDR3 bases are TGCAGTGCTAGAGTCCGTAGCGGGGTAGCCTACAATGAGCAGTTCTTC. It yields the protein CSARVRSGVAYNEQFF.

This clonotype was seen at least ten times. The chain carries TRBV6-2 or TRBV6-3 and TRBJ1-4, with unresolved D. V lost 5 bases and J 1 base, leaving 8 bases between the germline ends. This CDR3 region has 14 residues. Germline-derived CDR1 and CDR2 are MNHEY and SVGEGT. CDR3 loop: CASSNFGTNEKLFF. Here the CDR3 DNA reads TGTGCCAGCAGTAACTTCGGAACTAATGAAAAACTGTTTTTT.

This clonotype showed up many times. The chain links TRBV20-1 to TRBJ2-5; TRBD2 agrees at 11 bases. CDR3 length equals 16 residues. Germline V CDR1 and CDR2: DFQATT, SNEGSKA (reference sequence). V gave up 5 bases and J gave up 1 base; unmatched junction bases: 9. The chain's CDR3 is CSAFTTSGDFQETQYF. The CDR3 DNA follows: TGCAGTGCTTTCACGACTAGCGGGGACTTCCAAGAGACCCAGTACTTC.

This clonotype was counted ten times or more. The V gene is TRBV5-1, the J gene TRBJ2-5; D call uncertain. Germline V gene lookup returns CDR1 SGHRS and CDR2 YFSETQ. V was cut by 4 bases and J by 0 bases, with 4 bases left in between. CDR3 length equals 12 residues. The CDR3: CASSPYQETQYF. The DNA for the CDR3 is TGCGCCAGCAGCCCGTACCAAGAGACCCAGTACTTC.

In this sample, this clonotype turned up many times. The chain couples TRBV20-1 to TRBJ1-1; TRBD1 aligns across 7 bases. Looked up from germline, CDR1 is DFQATT and CDR2 is SNEGSKA (reference sequence). The ends lost 6 bases at V and 1 base at J; junction bases unmatched: 8. The CDR3 has 14 amino acids. The chain's CDR3 is CSATARTGNTEAFF. In DNA form, the CDR3 reads TGCAGTGCCACCGCAAGGACAGGGAACACTGAAGCTTTCTTT.

This clonotype has a handful of counts. The gene calls are TRBV7-2 and TRBJ1-2, with TRBD1 identical over 9 bases. Trimming at V came to 5 bases and at J to 7 bases, leaving 14 bases not matched to a gene. Germline V gives CDR1 SGHTA, CDR2 FQGNSA. This CDR3 contains 16 residues. The CDR3 DNA reads as TGTGCCAGCAGCCGCTCAGAAACGGGACAGGGATTTGGCTACACCTTC. Translation gives CASSRSETGQGFGYTF.